The sequence of this T cell receptor beta chain was determined in a study of immune evolution from preneoplasia to lung adenocarcinoma. Losses at the gene ends were 3 bases for V and 4 bases for J; bases not matched to a gene: 5. Germline assignment: CDR1 MDHEN and CDR2 SYDVKM. This CDR3 has 15 residues. Assay used: immunoSEQ multiplex PCR; TCRdb lists only in-frame clones, some missing. Of 5,000 to 6,000 clones in the sample, 75% to 80% were seen once. The specimen sequenced was FFPE normal lung tissue adjacent to the tumor. The chain is built from TRBV28 and TRBJ1-2, with 10 positions matching TRBD1. This receptor was taken from a person aged 55-75 years with lung adenocarcinoma. The CDR3 loop is CASSLTGGRGYGYTF. In DNA form, the CDR3 reads TGTGCCAGCAGTTTGACAGGGGGCCGTGGCTATGGCTACACCTTC.